The T cell receptor beta chain under discussion was sequenced for a study of T-cell memory formation after mild COVID-19. Study-wide results and caveats: Confirmation was lacking for SARS-CoV-2 specificity of second-wave clones that peaked on day 37. CD4+ clones that contracted lay mainly in CM and EM; CD8+ ones lay in EMRA.

MiXCR, run by TCRdb on the 5' RACE reads, gives a single entry per CDR3 protein. The sample shows roughly 280,000 distinct CDR3 sequences, about 17% of them seen only once. CDR1 and CDR2 (germline): SGDLS, YYNGEE. The CDR3 runs 16 residues. V dropped 0 bases and J dropped 0 bases, with 12 bases sitting between them. This clonotype occurred a few times. Its antigen is unidentified. This sequence originates from a man aged 18 to 30 who had mild COVID-19 (a few samples of this study predate the infection). Cell type and time point are not known. The sample consisted of PBMCs or a T cell subset sorted from them (not recorded which). The chain combines TRBV9 with TRBJ1-1; D not resolved. The CDR3 DNA sequence: TGTGCCAGCAGCGTAGGGTATCTCGATATGAACACTGAAGCTTTCTTT. Its translation is CASSVGYLDMNTEAFF.